What follows are 11 T cell receptor beta chains derived from one specimen sequenced in a study of T cell repertoires in cytomegalovirus infection. TCRdb analysed the reads with MiXCR anew, one entry per CDR3 protein. The repertoire consists of some 250,000 distinct CDR3 sequences, with around 9% occurring once and the leading ten covering roughly 16%. The source material was PBMCs. The receptor set was obtained from a human donor in good health (CMV status not recorded). Some clones in this sample may be carry-over from other donors' samples.

This clonotype appeared a few times. V and J are TRBV6-2 or TRBV6-3 and TRBJ1-5; a possible D gene is TRBD1 (5 bases). Germline CDR1 MNHEY, CDR2 SVGEGT. The CDR3 is made up of 20 amino acids. V was clipped by 2 bases and J by 2 bases, with 25 bases between them. This CDR3 is CASSYLKTHDRALGNQPQHF. The CDR3 region has the DNA TGTGCCAGCAGTTACCTAAAGACCCACGACAGAGCCCTTGGCAATCAGCCCCAGCATTTT.

Here the CDR3 reads CSARGRVGGYTF. DNA for the CDR3: TGCAGTGCGAGGGGCAGGGTGGGTGGCTACACCTTC. The genes are TRBV20-1 and TRBJ1-2; D is perhaps TRBD1 (5 bases). Germline lookup yields CDR1 DFQATT and CDR2 SNEGSKA (reference sequence). The CDR3 spans 12 residues. The V end was cut by 6 bases, the J end by 7 bases, with 15 bases between.

V is TRBV28 and J is TRBJ1-1; 7 bases align to TRBD1. J was trimmed by 0 bases and V by 1 base; bases with no gene match: 14. CDR3 length: 19 residues. Germline-derived CDR1 and CDR2 are MDHEN and SYDVKM. In DNA, the CDR3 is TGTGCCAGCAGTTTATTCTACCACATCAGGACAGGTTTGAACACTGAAGCTTTCTTT. It specifies CASSLFYHIRTGLNTEAFF.

The CDR3 DNA is TGTGCCAGCAGTGAAAGATTAGCGGGGGCCCATGAGCAGTTCTTC. Translated, it gives CASSERLAGAHEQFF. V gene TRBV2 combines with J gene TRBJ2-1; the match to TRBD2 covers 9 bases. The trim removed 2 bases at V and 8 bases at J, leaving 7 bases unmatched. This CDR3 is 15 amino acids long. The V gene's germline CDR1 is SNHLY and CDR2 FYNNEI.

In its sample, this clonotype was seen a few times. This chain links TRBV2 with TRBJ2-1; no clear D gene. V was clipped by 6 bases and J by 5 bases, with 17 bases between them. Germline V gene sequence: CDR1 SNHLY, CDR2 FYNNEI. The CDR3 sequence is 15 residues long. As DNA, the CDR3 is TGTGCCAGCAGGGGGTGGGTCGGTCCGGACAATGAGCAGTTCTTC. Protein sequence: CASRGWVGPDNEQFF.

This clonotype showed up many times. The chain recombines TRBV7-2 with TRBJ2-7; 11 bases fit TRBD2. The CDR3 has 15 amino acids. Trimming at V came to 5 bases and at J to 3 bases, leaving 6 bases not matched to a gene. CDR1 and CDR2 (germline): SGHTA, FQGNSA. As DNA, the CDR3 is TGTGCCAGCAGCCAAGAGCTAGCGGGAGGCTACGAGCAGTACTTC. Amino acids: CASSQELAGGYEQYF.

This clonotype showed up many times. The J gene is TRBJ2-7, the V gene TRBV7-6; D possibly corresponds to TRBD2 (6 bases). The CDR3 spans 14 residues. The V and J ends lost 5 bases and 0 bases respectively, with 11 bases between them. CDR1 SGHVS and CDR2 FNYEAQ come from the germline V gene. In DNA, the CDR3 is TGTGCCAGCAGCCCGTCGGGGGACTCCTACGAGCAGTACTTC. Translating it yields CASSPSGDSYEQYF.

Ten or more counts support this clonotype. The V and J genes are TRBV7-2 and TRBJ2-3; 7 positions agree with TRBD2. The CDR3 sequence is 16 residues long. The V gene's germline CDR1 is SGHTA and CDR2 FQGNSA. J gave up 3 bases and V 2 bases, and 8 bases lay outside the gene matches. This CDR3 reads CASSLRVAGLTDTQYF. CDR3 nucleotide sequence: TGTGCCAGCAGCTTAAGGGTAGCGGGTTTAACAGATACGCAGTATTTT.

V gene TRBV28 combines with J gene TRBJ2-7; possible D gene TRBD1, 6 bases. V was shortened by 6 bases and J by 0 bases, with 12 bases between the two germline ends. Germline V CDR1 and CDR2: MDHEN, SYDVKM. The CDR3 is made up of 14 amino acids. This CDR3 reads CASRSEGHSYEQYF. CDR3 sequence (DNA): TGTGCCAGCAGGTCCGAGGGACACTCCTACGAGCAGTACTTC.

The sample holds a few counts of this clonotype. The chain combines TRBV14 with TRBJ2-4; TRBD2 aligns across 8 bases. The CDR3 length is 17 residues. V lost 0 bases and J lost 2; bases outside the gene matches: 6. Germline assignment: CDR1 SGHDN and CDR2 FVKESK. DNA for the CDR3: TGTGCCAGCAGCCAAGATACCTTTAGCGGGACCAAAAACATTCAGTACTTC. Residues: CASSQDTFSGTKNIQYF.

This clonotype was seen many times. V usage is TRBV28 and J usage is TRBJ1-5; D perhaps matches TRBD1 (5 bases). From germline, CDR1 is MDHEN and CDR2 SYDVKM. The CDR3 runs 14 residues. Trimming cost V 3 bases and J 5 bases, with 11 bases left between them. The CDR3 coding sequence is TGTGCCAGCAGTTTCTCAGGGCTTGATCAGCCCCAGCATTTT. Translated, it gives CASSFSGLDQPQHF.